The present T cell receptor beta chain was sequenced within a study of T cell repertoires in cytomegalovirus infection. Study-level information: From public TCR beta signatures came an indication of both CMV infection and matching HLA type.

The length of the CDR3 is 14 residues. Germline-derived CDR1 and CDR2 are LGHDT and YNNKEL (reference sequence). Trimming shortened V by 0 bases and J by 3 bases, and 9 bases separated the two germline ends. For this clonotype: Its antigen is unidentified.

TCRdb itself ran the reads through MiXCR, one entry per CDR3 protein. Among 200,000 to 300,000 distinct CDR3 sequences listed, approximately 13% were seen once. Findings and caveats of the study: People with CMV and the relevant HLA were identified by cumulative public TCR beta family frequency. HLA-C-restricted CMV-specific TCR beta clonotypes prevailed in the ex vivo response.

This TCR was recovered from a human donor in good health (CMV status not recorded). Some clones in this sample may be carry-over from other donors' samples. The chain uses TRBV3-1 and TRBJ2-7, with D unresolved. Sequenced: PBMCs. CDR3 nucleotide sequence: TGTGCCAGCAGCCAAGAGGGGTTTAACTACGAGCAGTACTTC. Translating gives CASSQEGFNYEQYF.